The source of this T cell receptor beta chain is a study of blood T cell repertoires in COVID-19. Sequencing used immunoSEQ multiplex PCR; TCRdb keeps in-frame clones, though not all of them. The sample carries about 82,000 clones, around 88% recorded once. This CDR3 is built from 15 residues. CDR1 and CDR2 (germline): SGHTA, FQGNSA. Unmatched junction bases numbered 5, after V lost 5 bases and J lost 2 bases. This receptor was obtained from a woman between 55 and 75 years old with acute or convalescent COVID-19. This chain links TRBV7-2 with TRBJ1-5; 8 bases align to TRBD1. The sample was peripheral blood. CDR3 protein: CASSQMGQGNQPQHF. CDR3 in DNA: TGTGCCAGCAGCCAAATGGGACAGGGCAATCAGCCCCAGCATTTT.